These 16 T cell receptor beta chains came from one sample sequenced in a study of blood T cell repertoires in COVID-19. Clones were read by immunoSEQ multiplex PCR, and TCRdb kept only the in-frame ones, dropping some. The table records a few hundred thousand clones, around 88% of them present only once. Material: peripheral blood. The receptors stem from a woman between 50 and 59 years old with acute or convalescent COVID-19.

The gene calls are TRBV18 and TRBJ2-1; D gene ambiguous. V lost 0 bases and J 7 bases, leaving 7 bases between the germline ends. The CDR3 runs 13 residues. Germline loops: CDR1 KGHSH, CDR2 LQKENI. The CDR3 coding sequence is TGTGCCAGCTCACCACCCCTAAAGAATGAGCAGTTCTTC. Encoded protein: CASSPPLKNEQFF.

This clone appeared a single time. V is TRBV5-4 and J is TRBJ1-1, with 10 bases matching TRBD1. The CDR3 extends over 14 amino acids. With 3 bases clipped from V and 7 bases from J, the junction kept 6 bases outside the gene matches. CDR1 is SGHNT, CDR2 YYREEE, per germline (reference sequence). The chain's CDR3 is CASSYGQGENEAFF. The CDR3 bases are TGTGCCAGCAGCTACGGACAGGGGGAAAATGAAGCTTTCTTT.

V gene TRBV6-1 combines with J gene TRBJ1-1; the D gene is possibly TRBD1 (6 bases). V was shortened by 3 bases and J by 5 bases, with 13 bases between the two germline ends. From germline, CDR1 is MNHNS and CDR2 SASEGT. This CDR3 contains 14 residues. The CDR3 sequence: CASSDGRGHTEAFF. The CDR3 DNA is TGTGCCAGCAGTGACGGTAGGGGACATACTGAAGCTTTCTTT.

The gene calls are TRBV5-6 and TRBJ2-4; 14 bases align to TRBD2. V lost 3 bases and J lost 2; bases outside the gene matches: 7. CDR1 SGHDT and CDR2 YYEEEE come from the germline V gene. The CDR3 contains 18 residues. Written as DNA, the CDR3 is TGTGCCAGCAGCTCCGGACTAGCGGGGGGTTTAACCAAAAACATTCAGTACTTC. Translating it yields CASSSGLAGGLTKNIQYF.

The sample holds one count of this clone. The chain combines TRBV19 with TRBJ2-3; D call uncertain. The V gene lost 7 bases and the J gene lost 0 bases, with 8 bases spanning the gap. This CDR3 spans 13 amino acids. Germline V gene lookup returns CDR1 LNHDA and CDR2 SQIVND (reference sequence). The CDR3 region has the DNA TGTGCCAGTAACGGTGCTAGCACAGATACGCAGTATTTT. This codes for CASNGASTDTQYF.

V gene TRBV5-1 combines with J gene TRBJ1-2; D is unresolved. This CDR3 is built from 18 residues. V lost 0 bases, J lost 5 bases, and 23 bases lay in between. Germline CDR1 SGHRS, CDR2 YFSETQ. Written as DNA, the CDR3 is TGCGCCAGCAGCTTGGATGCCTCTTCAGGTCTCAGAGGGTATGGCTACACCTTC. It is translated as CASSLDASSGLRGYGYTF.

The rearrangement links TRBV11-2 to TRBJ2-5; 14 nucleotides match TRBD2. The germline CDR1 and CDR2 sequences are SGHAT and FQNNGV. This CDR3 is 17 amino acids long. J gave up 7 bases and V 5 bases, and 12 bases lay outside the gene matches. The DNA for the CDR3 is TGTGCCAGCAGCCACTCCGGGACTAGCGGGGGAGGGGGGACCCAGTACTTC. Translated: CASSHSGTSGGGGTQYF.

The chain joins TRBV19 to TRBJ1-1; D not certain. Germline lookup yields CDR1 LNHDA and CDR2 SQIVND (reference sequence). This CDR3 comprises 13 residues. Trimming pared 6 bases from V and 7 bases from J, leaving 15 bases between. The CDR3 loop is CASSRRPGIEAFF. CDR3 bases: TGTGCCAGTAGCCGAAGACCGGGTATTGAAGCTTTCTTT.

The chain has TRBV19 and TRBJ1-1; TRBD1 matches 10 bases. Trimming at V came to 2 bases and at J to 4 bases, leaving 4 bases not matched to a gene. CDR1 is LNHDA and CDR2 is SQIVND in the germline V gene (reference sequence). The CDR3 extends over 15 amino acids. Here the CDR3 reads CASSIWGQGSTEAFF. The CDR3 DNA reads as TGTGCCAGTAGTATATGGGGACAGGGGAGCACTGAAGCTTTCTTT.

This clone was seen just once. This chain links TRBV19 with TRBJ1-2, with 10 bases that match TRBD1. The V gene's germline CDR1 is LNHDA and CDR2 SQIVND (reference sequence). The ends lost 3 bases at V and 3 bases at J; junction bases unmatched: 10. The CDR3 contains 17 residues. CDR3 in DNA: TGTGCCAGTAGTATGGTGGGACAGGGGAGATTTTACTATGGCTACACCTTC. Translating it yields CASSMVGQGRFYYGYTF.

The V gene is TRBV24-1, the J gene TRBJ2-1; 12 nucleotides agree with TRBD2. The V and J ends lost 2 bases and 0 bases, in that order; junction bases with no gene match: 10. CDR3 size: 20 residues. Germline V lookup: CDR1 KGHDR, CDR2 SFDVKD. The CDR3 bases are TGTGCCACCAGTGATTCACTAGCGGGGGGCCTAGTCGGCTCCTACAATGAGCAGTTCTTC. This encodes CATSDSLAGGLVGSYNEQFF.

CDR3 residues: CASSPRIASTGGYEQYF. The CDR3 DNA follows: TGTGCCAGCAGTCCACGCATCGCGTCGACAGGGGGGTACGAGCAGTACTTC. V is TRBV27 and J is TRBJ2-7, with TRBD1 identical over 9 bases. The J segment lost 4 bases and the V segment lost 5 bases, leaving 15 bases of the junction unmatched. The CDR3 is 17 residues long. Germline V CDR1 and CDR2: MNHEY, SMNVEV (reference sequence).

The CDR3 bases are TGTGCCAGCAGACCCGGGACTAGCGGGAGCACAGATACGCAGTATTTT. Translation: CASRPGTSGSTDTQYF. The rearrangement uses TRBV2 and TRBJ2-3; 12 nucleotides match TRBD2. Trimming cost V 6 bases and J 0 bases; bases outside gene matches: 4. Germline V lookup: CDR1 SNHLY, CDR2 FYNNEI. The CDR3 has 16 residues.

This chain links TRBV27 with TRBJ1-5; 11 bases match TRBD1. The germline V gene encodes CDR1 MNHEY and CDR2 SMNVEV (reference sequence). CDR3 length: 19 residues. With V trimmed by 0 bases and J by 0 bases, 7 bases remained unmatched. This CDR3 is CASSLSAGTGGVSNQPQHF. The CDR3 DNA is TGTGCCAGCAGTTTATCAGCTGGGACAGGGGGAGTTAGCAATCAGCCCCAGCATTTT.

CDR3 DNA: TGTGCCAGCAGCTTTACAGGGGAGCAGTACTTC. Its protein is CASSFTGEQYF. The J gene is TRBJ2-7, the V gene TRBV7-6, with D perhaps TRBD1 (6 bases). The CDR3 runs to 11 residues. Germline V gene lookup returns CDR1 SGHVS and CDR2 FNYEAQ. V was pared by 3 bases and J by 7 bases, with 7 bases between.

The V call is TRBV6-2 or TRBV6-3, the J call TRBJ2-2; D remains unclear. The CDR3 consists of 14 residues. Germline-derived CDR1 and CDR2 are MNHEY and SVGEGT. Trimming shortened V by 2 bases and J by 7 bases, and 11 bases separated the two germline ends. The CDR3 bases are TGTGCCAGCAGTTACCCCCGTTTGAGCGGGGAGCTGTTTTTT. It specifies CASSYPRLSGELFF.